The rows below give T cell receptor beta chains drawn from one sample of a study of T cells after yellow fever vaccination. One entry per CDR3 protein results from TCRdb running MiXCR on the 5' RACE reads. The table shows hundreds of thousands of distinct CDR3 sequences, with roughly 7.5% occurring only once. The sample in question was PBMCs, obtained approximately 40 days after the first yellow fever vaccination. The receptors derive from a man aged 18 to 29 who received the YFV17D yellow fever vaccine. CDR3s include the opening cysteine and the closing phenylalanine or tryptophan. Fields, in order: D gene, clone size, J gene, V gene, CDR3 DNA, CDR3 protein. The D gene is left open where the match is weak. The size of a clone is reported for some rows only, either as once, few or many, or as a class for expanded clones.

D gene: -
clone size: many
J gene: TRBJ2-3
V gene: TRBV4-1
CDR3 DNA: TGCGCCAGCAGCCTACCCCTGGATACGCAGTATTTT
CDR3 protein: CASSLPLDTQYF

D gene: -
clone size: few
J gene: TRBJ2-3
V gene: TRBV7-2
CDR3 DNA: TGTGCCAGCAGCCTCAGACCGACAGATACGCAGTATTTT
CDR3 protein: CASSLRPTDTQYF

D gene: -
clone size: few
J gene: TRBJ2-2
V gene: TRBV6-1
CDR3 DNA: TGTGCCAGCAGCCCTGGGCGGGGACCCCTAACGAACACCGGGGAGCTGTTTTTT
CDR3 protein: CASSPGRGPLTNTGELFF

D gene: -
clone size: -
J gene: TRBJ2-6
V gene: TRBV7-3
CDR3 DNA: TGTGCCAGCAGCGGCAACAGGGCCGGGGCCAACGTCCTGACTTTC
CDR3 protein: CASSGNRAGANVLTF

D gene: -
clone size: few
J gene: TRBJ1-5
V gene: TRBV7-2
CDR3 DNA: TGTGCCAGCAGTCCAGGAATAGGGGATCTTAGCAATCAGCCCCAGCATTTT
CDR3 protein: CASSPGIGDLSNQPQHF

D gene: -
clone size: few
J gene: TRBJ1-2
V gene: TRBV5-1
CDR3 DNA: TGCGCCAGCAGCTCCCCGGGGACCTGGGATAAGGGCTACACCTTC
CDR3 protein: CASSSPGTWDKGYTF

D gene: -
clone size: many
J gene: TRBJ2-2
V gene: TRBV5-1
CDR3 DNA: TGCGCCAGCTCCAGGTGGGAGACCGGGGAGCTGTTTTTT
CDR3 protein: CASSRWETGELFF

D gene: -
clone size: -
J gene: TRBJ2-7
V gene: TRBV7-9
CDR3 DNA: TGTGCCAGCCGTCTCGGGGGCGAGCAGTACTTC
CDR3 protein: CASRLGGEQYF

D gene: -
clone size: many
J gene: TRBJ1-6
V gene: TRBV4-3
CDR3 DNA: TGCGCCAGCAGCCAAGATTGGGAGGGTGAAGCCCTCCACTTT
CDR3 protein: CASSQDWEGEALHF

D gene: -
clone size: -
J gene: TRBJ2-1
V gene: TRBV15
CDR3 DNA: TGTGCCACCAGCAGCGGGCGGTTGGCAGACAATGAGCAGTTCTTC
CDR3 protein: CATSSGRLADNEQFF

D gene: -
clone size: few
J gene: TRBJ1-2
V gene: TRBV5-6
CDR3 DNA: TGTGCCAGCAGCTTGTTAACTTATGGCTACACCTTC
CDR3 protein: CASSLLTYGYTF

D gene: -
clone size: -
J gene: TRBJ2-2
V gene: TRBV5-1
CDR3 DNA: TGCGCCAGCAGCTTGGAGCCAGGGAACACCGGGGAGCTGTTTTTT
CDR3 protein: CASSLEPGNTGELFF

D gene: TRBD1
clone size: -
J gene: TRBJ2-2
V gene: TRBV20-1
CDR3 DNA: TGCAGTGCTAGAGGACAGCCGTTGGGACAGGGGGCAACCGGGGAGCTGTTTTTT
CDR3 protein: CSARGQPLGQGATGELFF

D gene: -
clone size: few
J gene: TRBJ2-5
V gene: TRBV7-2
CDR3 DNA: TGTGCCAGCAGCTTCCTGTTTCAAGAGACCCAGTACTTC
CDR3 protein: CASSFLFQETQYF